The clone carrying this T cell receptor (beta chain) was seen a few times. The antigen is unknown. The data belong to a study of CD8 T cells in ankylosing spondylitis. Study outcomes and limitations: Reportedly, matched ankylosing spondylitis synovial fluid was significantly enriched for disease-linked clones.

TCRdb passed the 5' RACE reads through MiXCR, listing each CDR3 protein once. The sample yields around 320,000 distinct CDR3 sequences, less than 25% seen once. V was shortened by 0 bases and J by 1 base, with 9 bases between the two germline ends. This CDR3 region has 15 residues. Germline loops: CDR1 LGHDT, CDR2 YNNKEL (reference sequence). The origin of this receptor is a female donor with ankylosing spondylitis or in good health (not recorded which). The chain uses TRBV3-1 and TRBJ1-1; no clear D. The sequencing input was blood, either unsorted or a sorted T cell fraction (not recorded which). The CDR3 region has the DNA TGTGCCAGCAGCCAAGAGGGGTTGGGGAACACTGAAGCTTTCTTT. This sequence encodes CASSQEGLGNTEAFF.